This T cell receptor (beta chain) was sequenced during a study of CD8+ T cells in alopecia areata. This clone was seen only a few times. Extraction and reverse transcription of RNA yielded cDNA as the sequencing template. Method: immunoSEQ multiplex PCR; TCRdb's copy keeps in-frame clones and lacks some. The data hold about 190,000 clones, with around 60% observed a single time. Documented treatment: oral pan-JAK inhibitor, 5-10 mg twice daily. The clonotype originates from a human donor with alopecia areata. The starting material was CD4+ T cells sorted from blood, obtained at week 49, from a patient treated with tofacitinib.

This chain's CDR3 is CASSSETSVRYNEQFF. The CDR3 DNA sequence: TGTGCCAGCAGCTCGGAGACTAGCGTCAGGTACAATGAGCAGTTCTTC. The chain links TRBV5-4 to TRBJ2-1, with 8 bases aligning to TRBD2. The germline V gene has CDR1 SGHNT and CDR2 YYREEE (reference sequence). The CDR3 runs to 16 residues. With V trimmed by 3 bases and J by 4 bases, 9 bases remained unmatched.